The next 20 T cell receptor beta chains were all read from a single sample in a study of T cells expressing NK-cell markers. From the 5' RACE reads, TCRdb lists one entry per CDR3 protein and no DNA. In total, the table holds under 200,000 distinct CDR3 sequences. Material for sequencing was blood T cells: a sorted CD56 or NKG2C T cell subset, CD4+ or CD8+ T cells, or bulk PBMC T cells (not recorded which). The receptors here all came from a woman aged 18-70 years in good health.

The chain combines TRBV10-3 with TRBJ2-1; TCRdb gives TRBD2 as the D gene, but with no DNA this cannot be confirmed. The V gene's germline CDR1 is ENHRY and CDR2 SYGVKD. The CDR3 has 17 amino acids. CDR3 region: CATHHPLSTGLSDEQFF.

V and J are TRBV6-1 and TRBJ2-5; there is no DNA to check the TCRdb D call of TRBD2. Germline CDR1 MNHNS, CDR2 SASEGT. The CDR3 sequence is 14 residues long. CDR3 amino acids: CASSPGTTKETQYF.

The chain links TRBV5-5 to TRBJ2-7; absent DNA, TCRdb's TRBD1 call cannot be checked. The CDR3 loop spans 14 amino acids. The germline gives CDR1 SGHKS, CDR2 YYEKEE (reference sequence). The CDR3 spells CASSFAAGAYEQYF.

V is TRBV12-3 or TRBV12-4 and J is TRBJ1-2; the TRBD1 assignment by TCRdb is unverifiable without DNA. The CDR3 covers 15 residues. CDR3 residues: CASRDSTGGAYGYTF.

The chain couples TRBV28 to TRBJ1-1; there is no DNA to check the TCRdb D call of TRBD1. The CDR3 consists of 14 residues. Germline CDR1 MDHEN, CDR2 SYDVKM. Here the CDR3 reads CATPMPGVNTEAFF.

The chain recombines TRBV3-1 with TRBJ1-2; TCRdb names TRBD1, which stays unverified in the absence of DNA. The CDR3 covers 14 residues. Germline CDR1 and CDR2: LGHDT and YNNKEL (reference sequence). This CDR3 is CASSPGGSSPGYTF.

The V gene is TRBV20-1, the J gene TRBJ2-7; TCRdb's assignment of TRBD1 cannot be checked, as there is no DNA. The CDR3 spans 15 residues. Germline-derived CDR1 and CDR2 are DFQATT and SNEGSKA (reference sequence). The CDR3: CSARGFTGVLSEQYF.

The J gene is TRBJ2-7, the V gene TRBV10-3; checking the TCRdb D call of TRBD2 is not possible without DNA. The CDR3 length is 15 residues. Germline V gene lookup returns CDR1 ENHRY and CDR2 SYGVKD. CDR3 residues: CAISGDSLGIYEQYF.

The chain carries TRBV15 and TRBJ2-5; the TRBD2 assignment by TCRdb is unverifiable without DNA. The length of the CDR3 is 15 residues. The germline V gene encodes CDR1 LNHNV and CDR2 YYDKDF (reference sequence). CDR3 loop: CATSNVPSLRETQYF. Full variable domain (outside the CDR3, taken from reference TRBV15 and TRBJ2-5): DAMVIQNPRYQVTQFGKPVTLSCSQTLNHNVMYWYQQKSSQAPKLLFHYYDKDFNNEADTPDNFQSRRPNTSFCFLDIRSPGLGDTAMYLCATSNVPSLRETQYFGPGTRLLVL.

The rearrangement joins TRBV6-1 to TRBJ1-4; TCRdb designates TRBD1, a call that cannot be tested without DNA. The CDR3 spans 16 residues. Germline assignment: CDR1 MNHNS and CDR2 SASEGT. The CDR3: CASSKDRFATNEKLFF.

V is TRBV20-1 and J is TRBJ2-4. The germline V gene encodes CDR1 DFQATT and CDR2 SNEGSKA (reference sequence). The CDR3 is made up of 14 amino acids. CDR3 sequence reads: CSAPKVGPKNIQYF.

This chain connects TRBV7-7 to TRBJ2-7; absent DNA, TCRdb's TRBD1 call cannot be checked. Looked up from germline, CDR1 is SSHAT and CDR2 is FNYEAQ (reference sequence). The CDR3 is made up of 13 amino acids. CDR3 amino acids: CASSQSRGYEQYF.

The rearrangement links TRBV7-8 to TRBJ2-2; as DNA is missing, the TRBD1 call by TCRdb cannot be tested. The germline gives CDR1 SGHVS, CDR2 FQNEAQ. This CDR3 spans 15 amino acids. This CDR3 is CASSPSHRGAGELFF.

J is TRBJ2-7 and V is TRBV10-3; TCRdb picks TRBD1, but there is no DNA to check that call. Germline-derived CDR1 and CDR2 are ENHRY and SYGVKD. The CDR3 runs to 16 residues. CDR3 protein: CAISESRTGVSYEQYF.

The rearrangement joins TRBV11-2 to TRBJ2-1. CDR3 length: 16 residues. The V gene's germline CDR1 is SGHAT and CDR2 FQNNGV. CDR3 region: CASSYLRIISYNEQFF.

The V call is TRBV12-3 or TRBV12-4, the J call TRBJ2-7; TCRdb calls TRBD1, which cannot be checked without DNA. The CDR3 loop spans 15 amino acids. The CDR3 sequence is CASRPTGARAYEQYF.

The genes are TRBV5-1 and TRBJ1-4. Germline V gene lookup returns CDR1 SGHRS and CDR2 YFSETQ. The CDR3 covers 14 residues. The CDR3 sequence: CASSLGGTNEKLFF.

V and J are TRBV2 and TRBJ1-1; TCRdb lists TRBD1, though no DNA is available to test this call. The CDR3 is made up of 14 amino acids. From germline, CDR1 is SNHLY and CDR2 FYNNEI. The CDR3: CASSEAGVATEAFF.

V and J are TRBV24-1 and TRBJ2-3; there is no DNA to check the TCRdb D call of TRBD2. The CDR3 length is 17 residues. Germline CDR1 and CDR2: KGHDR and SFDVKD. The CDR3 spells CATKPGPSGSRTDTQYF.

The chain couples TRBV4-2 to TRBJ2-2. Per the germline V gene, CDR1 is LGHNA and CDR2 is YNFKEQ. The CDR3 consists of 15 residues. This CDR3 reads CASSQQSSGTGELFF.